Each of the 24 T cell receptor beta chains below was sequenced from the same sample in a study of neurological immune-mediated disorders. TCRdb redid the calling of the 5' RACE reads with MiXCR, one entry per CDR3 protein. The profile shows tens of thousands of distinct CDR3 sequences, around 4.5% of them singletons. Specimen: PBMCs. These receptors were taken from a woman aged 60-75 years with multiple sclerosis.

The sample holds many counts of this clonotype. Sequence at one end of the junction differs from germline and may be a read error. J is TRBJ2-1 and V is TRBV12-3 or TRBV12-4, with TRBD1 matching 8 bases. This CDR3 contains 13 residues. The CDR3 sequence is CASSRDRNNAQFF. The CDR3 DNA is TGTGCCAGCAGCCGGGACAGGAACAATGCGCAGTTCTTC.

The rearrangement links TRBV20-1 to TRBJ2-1, with 8 bases that match TRBD1. V gave up 5 bases and J gave up 4 bases; unmatched junction bases: 7. CDR1 is DFQATT and CDR2 is SNEGSKA in the germline V gene (reference sequence). The CDR3 contains 14 residues. The CDR3 DNA reads as TGCAGTGCTTTCGCAGGGGGCGCGTACAATGAGCAGTTCTTC. It translates to CSAFAGGAYNEQFF.

This clonotype was recorded many times. The V call is TRBV10-3, the J call TRBJ2-1; unclear D gene. Germline-derived CDR1 and CDR2 are ENHRY and SYGVKD. The germline V and J ends were trimmed by 4 bases and 0 bases, with 7 bases remaining between them. The CDR3 covers 14 residues. This CDR3 is CAISGGFSYNEQFF. CDR3 bases: TGTGCCATCAGTGGAGGATTCTCCTACAATGAGCAGTTCTTC.

This clonotype was detected ten times or more. The chain links TRBV29-1 to TRBJ2-3; no clear D. The CDR3 loop spans 13 amino acids. The ends were cut back, 4 bases at V and 2 bases at J, with 10 bases in the middle. Germline lookup yields CDR1 SQVTM and CDR2 ANQGSEA. The CDR3 is CSVVLGSTDTQYF. The CDR3 coding sequence is TGCAGCGTTGTCTTGGGGTCCACAGATACGCAGTATTTT.

In this sample, this clonotype turned up many times. Here the CDR3 DNA reads TGTGCCAGCAGCCGTGACAGGGGTGCTGAAGCTTTCTTT. It encodes CASSRDRGAEAFF. The chain is built from TRBV11-2 and TRBJ1-1, with 8 bases lining up with TRBD1. CDR1 is SGHAT, CDR2 FQNNGV, per germline. The CDR3 spans 13 residues. Trimming took 5 bases from V and 6 from J; bases not matched to a gene: 5.

Remarks on this clonotype: This could be a read error, since a much larger clone is one nucleotide away. Because the CDR3 is missing its conserved closing phenylalanine or tryptophan, this is likely a read error. The chain combines TRBV20-1 with TRBJ1-5; a weak D match, TRBD1 (5 bases). Trimming stripped 5 bases from V and 3 bases from J, with 11 bases between. Germline values: CDR1 DFQATT, CDR2 SNEGSKA (reference sequence). This CDR3 is built from 13 residues. In DNA, the CDR3 is TGCAGTGCTGACAGTGGCGTCAATCAGCCCCAGCATGTT. It is translated as CSADSGVNQPQHV.

At least ten counts were recorded for this clonotype. J is TRBJ1-5 and V is TRBV7-8; 9 bases map to TRBD1. V lost 4 bases, J lost 3 bases, and 7 bases stayed unmatched. Germline CDR1 SGHVS, CDR2 FQNEAQ. The CDR3 contains 16 residues. In nucleotides, the CDR3 is TGTGCCAGCAGCTCGTCCCGGGACAGGGCCAATCAGCCCCAGCATTTT. It encodes CASSSSRDRANQPQHF.

Many counts were recorded for this clonotype. The CDR3 loop reads CASRSTSGQETQYF. DNA of the CDR3: TGTGCCAGCAGGTCTACTAGCGGACAAGAGACCCAGTACTTC. The V gene is TRBV7-2, the J gene TRBJ2-5; 8 bases align to TRBD2. The V and J ends lost 6 bases and 2 bases, in that order; junction bases with no gene match: 5. CDR1 and CDR2 from the germline V gene are SGHTA and FQGNSA. This CDR3 spans 14 amino acids.

The table lists this clonotype with many counts. This chain's CDR3 is CASSLGRENTEAFF. The CDR3 nucleotides read TGTGCCAGCAGTTTAGGACGCGAGAACACTGAAGCTTTCTTT. V gene TRBV12-3 or TRBV12-4 combines with J gene TRBJ1-1; D unclear. V was cut by 1 base and J by 1 base, with 7 bases left in between. The CDR3 runs to 14 residues.

This clonotype was recorded many times. The genes are TRBV2 and TRBJ1-5, with D possibly TRBD1 on 5 matching bases. This CDR3 region has 15 residues. Germline CDR1 reads SNHLY; CDR2 reads FYNNEI. V lost 8 bases and J 0 bases, leaving 14 bases between the germline ends. For the CDR3, the DNA is TGTGCCAGCCGTGTTGGGGGAGATAGCAATCAGCCCCAGCATTTT. Its translation: CASRVGGDSNQPQHF.

On this clonotype: A junction end diverges from the germline sequence, so it may reflect a read error. CDR3 residues: CASRHLDSINSPLNF. The DNA of the CDR3 is TGTGCCAGCAGGCACCTCGACAGCATCAATTCACCCCTCAACTTT. This chain joins TRBV6-2 or TRBV6-3 and TRBJ1-6, with D possibly matching TRBD1 (5 bases). CDR3 length equals 15 residues. Germline V gives CDR1 MNHEY, CDR2 SVGEGT.

This clonotype has a count of ten or more. The chain couples TRBV9 to TRBJ1-1; D might be TRBD1 (6 bases). V was shortened by 0 bases and J by 3 bases, with 18 bases between the two germline ends. This CDR3 is built from 17 residues. Germline CDR1 and CDR2: SGDLS and YYNGEE. In DNA, the CDR3 is TGTGCCAGCAGCGTAGTAGGGCCAGGGGAAGGGGACACTGAAGCTTTCTTT. This sequence encodes CASSVVGPGEGDTEAFF.

This chain joins TRBV11-2 and TRBJ1-1; no firm D call. Trimming took off 4 bases at V and 3 bases at J, with 9 bases between the two ends. From germline, CDR1 is SGHAT and CDR2 FQNNGV. This CDR3 comprises 13 residues. The CDR3 DNA follows: TGTGCCAGCAGCTACTCAGATCACACTGAAGCTTTCTTT. Translated: CASSYSDHTEAFF. The variable domain in full, completed from reference TRBV11-2 and TRBJ1-1, reads EAGVAQSPRYKIIEKRQSVAFWCNPISGHATLYWYQQILGQGPKLLIQFQNNGVVDDSQLPKDRFSAERLKGVDSTLKIQPAKLEDSAVYLCASSYSDHTEAFFGQGTRLTVV.

This clonotype was counted ten times or more. This rearrangement joins TRBV7-3 to TRBJ1-1; TRBD1 might be the D (6 bases). Per germline, CDR1 SGHTA and CDR2 FQGTGA. The ends were cut back, 6 bases at V and 1 base at J, with 12 bases in the middle. CDR3 size: 14 residues. CDR3 nucleotide sequence: TGTGCCAGCAGGTCCCCGGGACAGAACACTGAAGCTTTCTTT. This codes for CASRSPGQNTEAFF.

This clonotype appeared many times. The chain combines TRBV2 with TRBJ1-4, with D possibly TRBD1 on 5 matching bases. Germline V gene lookup returns CDR1 SNHLY and CDR2 FYNNEI. Trimming took 6 bases from V and 7 from J, leaving 15 bases between them. CDR3 length: 14 residues. CDR3 in amino acids: CASSPRGGGEKLFF. The DNA of the CDR3 is TGTGCCAGCAGCCCCCGCGGGGGTGGTGAAAAACTGTTTTTT.

This clonotype appeared many times. This chain links TRBV29-1 with TRBJ1-2, with TRBD1 as a possible D gene (5 bases). The CDR3 extends over 14 amino acids. Germline V gene data show CDR1 as SQVTM and CDR2 as ANQGSEA. V was pared by 0 bases and J by 4 bases, with 12 bases between. CDR3 DNA: TGCAGCGTTGAAGAGGGGGGTTCGGGCTATGGCTACACCTTC. Protein sequence: CSVEEGGSGYGYTF. The full variable domain, rest sourced from reference TRBV29-1 and TRBJ1-2, is SAVISQKPSRDICQRGTSLTIQCQVDSQVTMMFWYRQQPGQSLTLIATANQGSEATYESGFVIDKFPISRPNLTFSTLTVSNMSPEDSSIYLCSVEEGGSGYGYTFGSGTRLTVV.

This clonotype was observed many times. V is TRBV7-2 and J is TRBJ2-2, with TRBD2 matching over 7 bases. CDR3 length: 13 amino acids. V dropped 7 bases and J dropped 2; count of bases not matched to a gene: 1. Germline V gene data show CDR1 as SGHTA and CDR2 as FQGNSA. CDR3 in amino acids: CASKRGNTGELFF. CDR3 nucleotides: TGTGCCAGCAAGCGGGGAAACACCGGGGAGCTGTTTTTT.

This clonotype was detected only a few times. This chain uses TRBV20-1 with TRBJ1-1; no clear D gene. The germline V gene has CDR1 DFQATT and CDR2 SNEGSKA (reference sequence). V was shortened by 1 base and J by 0 bases, with 9 bases between the two germline ends. The CDR3 consists of 14 residues. As DNA, the CDR3 is TGCAGTGCTAGAGCCTTGACACTGAACACTGAAGCTTTCTTT. As protein: CSARALTLNTEAFF.

There are many counts of this clonotype. The chain couples TRBV3-1 to TRBJ1-4, with D possibly TRBD1 on 5 matching bases. This CDR3 has 15 amino acids. V lost 4 bases to trimming and J lost 7 bases, with 16 bases between them. Germline V gene data show CDR1 as LGHDT and CDR2 as YNNKEL (reference sequence). CDR3 protein: CASSLNQGLSEKLFF. The DNA of the CDR3 is TGTGCCAGCAGCCTGAATCAGGGCTTGAGTGAAAAACTGTTTTTT.

This clonotype was recorded a few times. The chain uses TRBV5-1 and TRBJ2-5; 7 bases fit TRBD2. CDR1 SGHRS and CDR2 YFSETQ come from the germline V gene. The CDR3 has 13 residues. The junction had 4 bases not matched to a gene; V was cut back by 4 bases and J by 4 bases. The CDR3 reads CASSQTSRETQYF. Here the CDR3 DNA reads TGCGCCAGCAGCCAGACTAGCAGAGAGACCCAGTACTTC.

This clonotype was seen many times. The chain couples TRBV6-2 or TRBV6-3 to TRBJ2-7; 7 nucleotides agree with TRBD2. The germline CDR1 and CDR2 sequences are MNHEY and SVGEGT. With 1 base clipped from V and 4 bases from J, the junction kept 10 bases outside the gene matches. The CDR3 runs 16 residues. CDR3 sequence (DNA): TGTGCCAGCAGTTACTTTGGCGGGGGTCCTCCTTACGAGCAGTACTTC. Translating gives CASSYFGGGPPYEQYF.

Notes on this clonotype: This may be a read error: a much more frequent sequence differs by one nucleotide. The CDR3 bases are TGTGCCAGCAGCCGCCTGCACACCGGGGAGCTGTTTTTT. Translated, it gives CASSRLHTGELFF. J is TRBJ2-2 and V is TRBV7-2, with D unclear. Germline V CDR1 and CDR2: SGHTA, FQGNSA. V dropped 5 bases and J dropped 3 bases, with 7 bases sitting between them. The CDR3 totals 13 residues.

This clonotype was recorded at least ten times. The chain uses TRBV20-1 and TRBJ1-2; D is uncertain. Trimming took off 5 bases at V and 0 bases at J, with 7 bases between the two ends. Per the germline V gene, CDR1 is DFQATT and CDR2 is SNEGSKA (reference sequence). This CDR3 spans 12 amino acids. The DNA of the CDR3 is TGCAGTGCTGGGTTTGCTAACTATGGCTACACCTTC. Residues: CSAGFANYGYTF.

J is TRBJ1-1 and V is TRBV6-1, with D unresolved. The CDR3 loop spans 11 amino acids. Per germline, CDR1 MNHNS and CDR2 SASEGT. Trimming stripped 7 bases from V and 4 bases from J, with 7 bases between. CDR3 nucleotides: TGTGCCAGCAACTCCCGCACTGAAGCTTTCTTT. Protein sequence: CASNSRTEAFF.